This TCR beta chain was identified during a study of T cells in Graves' hyperthyroidism and ophthalmopathy. Study details: At initial diagnosis, before any treatment had begun, peripheral blood was obtained. Study-wide results and limits: From stable hyperthyroidism, ophthalmopathy was separated by a 13 V-J model.

Using RNA transcripts as the source, TCR beta CDR3 regions were amplified. HTBI primers drove first-round RT-PCR of the TCR CDR3. TCRdb re-derived calls from the multiplex PCR reads in MiXCR, one entry per CDR3 protein. This sample has more than 300,000 distinct CDR3 sequences, with about 15% found just once. This clonotype turned up a few times. As yet, its antigen is unknown. Germline V CDR1 and CDR2: DFQATT, SNEGSKA (reference sequence). V dropped 4 bases and J dropped 6; count of bases not matched to a gene: 7. CDR3 length: 13 amino acids. The chain combines TRBV20-1 with TRBJ1-1; 8 nucleotides match TRBD1. This clonotype was sampled from a woman in her 30s with Graves' hyperthyroidism. The sample consisted of blood. CDR3 coding DNA: TGCAGTGCTAAAGGGACAGGAGCCTCTGAAGCTTTCTTT. Amino acid sequence: CSAKGTGASEAFF.